Shown below are 11 T cell receptor beta chains from a single sample sequenced in a study of blood T cell repertoires in COVID-19. Produced via immunoSEQ multiplex PCR; TCRdb's table is partial and in-frame only. This table has some 250,000 clones, about 68% appearing once. The sample consisted of peripheral blood. The receptors shown here come from a woman aged 80 or over with acute or convalescent COVID-19.

The genes are TRBV7-3 and TRBJ2-4; TRBD1 is a possible D gene (5 bases). The CDR3 runs to 13 residues. Germline loops: CDR1 SGHTA, CDR2 FQGTGA. V gave up 2 bases and J gave up 11 bases, with 13 bases separating them. The CDR3 sequence: CASSLDRQGVQYF. CDR3 bases: TGTGCCAGCAGCTTAGATCGCCAGGGCGTTCAGTACTTC.

The chain combines TRBV9 with TRBJ2-7; TRBD1 matches at 9 bases. Looked up from germline, CDR1 is SGDLS and CDR2 is YYNGEE. Trimming removed 3 bases from V and 3 bases from J; junction bases left unmatched: 7. This CDR3 region has 15 residues. The CDR3 DNA is TGTGCCAGCAGCGCCGGGACAGGGACCCTCTACGAGCAGTACTTC. Its protein product is CASSAGTGTLYEQYF.

CDR3 protein: CASSPDGTGIGGELFF. CDR3 DNA: TGCGCCAGCAGCCCCGACGGGACAGGGATTGGCGGGGAGCTGTTTTTT. The chain joins TRBV5-1 to TRBJ2-2; 9 bases match TRBD1. J gave up 7 bases and V 4 bases, and 11 bases lay outside the gene matches. In germline, CDR1 is SGHRS, CDR2 YFSETQ. This CDR3 has 16 residues.

The chain employs TRBV14 and TRBJ1-4, with 7 bases matching TRBD1. The V and J ends lost 5 bases and 3 bases, in that order; junction bases with no gene match: 6. This CDR3 spans 15 amino acids. Germline loops: CDR1 SGHDN, CDR2 FVKESK. The CDR3 nucleotides are TGTGCCAGCAGCACTCTGACAGGGCCTAATGAAAAACTGTTTTTT. This sequence encodes CASSTLTGPNEKLFF. Based on the CDR3 plus reference TRBV14 and TRBJ1-4, the full variable domain is EAGVTQFPSHSVIEKGQTVTLRCDPISGHDNLYWYRRVMGKEIKFLLHFVKESKQDESGMPNNRFLAERTGGTYSTLKVQPAELEDSGVYFCASSTLTGPNEKLFFGSGTQLSVL.

This chain uses TRBV30 with TRBJ1-1; D remains unclear. This CDR3 has 11 amino acids. V lost 2 bases and J 10 bases, leaving 11 bases between the germline ends. Germline-derived CDR1 and CDR2 are GTSNPN and SVGIG (reference sequence). The CDR3 DNA reads as TGTGCCTGGAGTCCCGTCACCAGAGCTTTCTTT. Translation gives CAWSPVTRAFF.

In this sample, this clone turned up a few times. V is TRBV6-1 and J is TRBJ1-6; the D gene is possibly TRBD1 (6 bases). Looked up from germline, CDR1 is MNHNS and CDR2 is SASEGT. Trimming left V 2 bases short and J 10 bases short, with 18 bases between. The CDR3 has 16 amino acids. CDR3 residues: CASSERGWGLSSPLHF. Written as DNA, the CDR3 is TGTGCCAGCAGTGAAAGGGGGTGGGGATTGAGCTCACCCCTCCACTTT.

For the CDR3, the DNA is TGTGCCAGCAGTTTAAGACTAGCAGAGACCTACGAGCAGTACTTC. This codes for CASSLRLAETYEQYF. The V and J genes are TRBV27 and TRBJ2-7; 7 positions match TRBD2. Germline V gene sequence: CDR1 MNHEY, CDR2 SMNVEV (reference sequence). CDR3 length: 15 amino acids. Trimming cost V 2 bases and J 2 bases; bases outside gene matches: 6.

This chain uses TRBV19 with TRBJ1-2; D remains unclear. CDR3 length: 14 amino acids. Germline assignment: CDR1 LNHDA and CDR2 SQIVND (reference sequence). Trimming left V 3 bases short and J 8 bases short, with 16 bases between. The CDR3 protein is CASSILGRATGYTF. CDR3 DNA: TGTGCCAGTAGTATTCTTGGCAGAGCGACGGGCTACACCTTC.

The chain couples TRBV7-9 to TRBJ1-6; 11 bases are shared with TRBD1. Looked up from germline, CDR1 is SEHNR and CDR2 is FQNEAQ (reference sequence). J gave up 9 bases and V 4 bases, and 8 bases lay outside the gene matches. There are 16 residues in the CDR3. The CDR3, as DNA: TGTGCCAGCAGCTCAAGGGGACAGGGGGGCCGTTCACCCCTCCACTTT. Its translation is CASSSRGQGGRSPLHF.

CDR3 residues: CASSLEGLGTDTQYF. As DNA, the CDR3 is TGTGCCAGCAGCTTAGAGGGACTAGGTACAGATACGCAGTATTTT. The chain joins TRBV11-2 to TRBJ2-3; TRBD2 matches 8 bases. J was trimmed by 3 bases and V by 0 bases; bases with no gene match: 2. The CDR3 runs 15 residues. CDR1 is SGHAT, CDR2 FQNNGV, per germline.

This clone was observed a handful of times. V is TRBV13 and J is TRBJ2-7; 13 bases agree with TRBD2. CDR1 and CDR2 from the germline V gene are PRHDT and FYEKMQ (reference sequence). V gave up 5 bases and J gave up 2 bases; unmatched junction bases: 3. The CDR3 extends over 15 amino acids. The CDR3, as DNA: TGTGCCAGCAGCGGGACTAGCGGGGCCCCCTACGAGCAGTACTTC. Protein: CASSGTSGAPYEQYF.